Below are 5 T cell receptor beta chains sequenced from a single sample in a study of identical twins. TCRdb re-analysed the 5' RACE reads in MiXCR, keeping a single row per CDR3 protein. In the table there are more than 1.5 million distinct CDR3 sequences, around 33% of which are singletons. The sample was cord blood. All receptors come from a newborn girl in good health.

The sample holds a few counts of this clonotype. The V and J genes are TRBV4-2 and TRBJ2-1; TRBD2 aligns across 13 bases. Germline-derived CDR1 and CDR2 are LGHNA and YNFKEQ. CDR3 size: 17 residues. Trimming cost V 0 bases and J 7 bases; bases outside gene matches: 6. In DNA, the CDR3 is TGTGCCAGCAGCCAAGAAACTAGCGGGGGGGCCCGAAATGAGCAGTTCTTC. Encoded protein: CASSQETSGGARNEQFF.

The gene calls are TRBV3-1 and TRBJ2-3, with 7 bases fitting TRBD1. Germline CDR1 and CDR2: LGHDT and YNNKEL (reference sequence). J lost 4 bases, V lost 1 base, and 14 bases had no gene match. This CDR3 has 18 residues. CDR3 sequence: CASSQGSRGRYGSDTQYF. In DNA form, the CDR3 reads TGTGCCAGCAGCCAAGGTTCCAGGGGGAGATATGGGTCAGATACGCAGTATTTT.

This clonotype was recorded only once. A much larger clone lies one base from this, so it may be a read error. This CDR3 reads CASSSWGSGQINGQYF. The CDR3 DNA is TGTGCCAGCAGTTCGTGGGGATCGGGACAGATCAACGGGCAGTACTTC. V and J are TRBV28 and TRBJ2-4, with 7 nucleotides matching TRBD1. The CDR3 is 16 residues long. V gave up 4 bases and J gave up 13 bases; unmatched junction bases: 19. Germline V CDR1 and CDR2: MDHEN, SYDVKM.

DNA for the CDR3: TGCGCCAGCAGCCAGGGTCGGGGGCGCGGAGATACGCAGTATTTT. Encoded protein: CASSQGRGRGDTQYF. This chain uses TRBV5-1 with TRBJ2-3; either TRBD1 or TRBD2 may fit D (6 bases each). Per the germline V gene, CDR1 is SGHRS and CDR2 is YFSETQ. The CDR3 runs to 15 residues. V was cut by 4 bases and J by 5 bases, with 17 bases left in between.

There are a few counts of this clonotype. The rearrangement links TRBV12-3 or TRBV12-4 to TRBJ2-3, with D perhaps matching TRBD2 (6 bases). V was cut by 5 bases and J by 1 base, with 22 bases left in between. The CDR3 runs to 18 residues. The CDR3 nucleotides read TGTGCCAGCAGTCCCCCTACGACCCCCGAGCGGGGCACAGATACGCAGTATTTT. This sequence encodes CASSPPTTPERGTDTQYF.